This record covers a single T cell receptor beta chain. TCR beta CDR3 sequences were amplified from RNA transcripts. When the TCR CDR3 underwent first-round RT-PCR, the HTBI primer set was used. In TCRdb, the multiplex PCR reads were re-called with MiXCR into one record per CDR3 protein. Here the sample spans roughly 700,000 distinct CDR3 sequences, roughly 32% being singletons. The junction had 8 bases not matched to a gene; V was cut back by 4 bases and J by 0 bases. Germline CDR1 is SGHRS and CDR2 is YFSETQ. This CDR3 comprises 18 residues. The data belong to a study of T cells in Graves' hyperthyroidism and ophthalmopathy. It was 8 to 10 ml of fresh peripheral blood that supplied the PBMCs.

The rearrangement links TRBV5-1 to TRBJ2-7, with 15 bases matching TRBD2. This receptor was obtained from a woman in her 40s with Graves' hyperthyroidism. The source material was blood. The CDR3 spells CASSGGTSGGPISYEQYF. The CDR3 nucleotides read TGCGCCAGCAGCGGGGGGACTAGCGGGGGGCCCATCTCCTACGAGCAGTACTTC.